Listed below are T cell receptor beta chains from one sample, sequenced in a study of PD-L1 blockade in urothelial cancer. The assay was immunoSEQ multiplex PCR, and TCRdb's table has in-frame clones only and misses some. Altogether 66,000 or so clones are present, more than 70% being singletons, with the ten largest covering 11%. The sequencing used PBMCs, collected around atezolizumab (anti-PD-L1) treatment. The origin of the receptors is a man aged 60 to 69 with urothelial cancer. Each CDR3 is given with its conserved first and last residue. A D gene is named only where the DNA matches it firmly. A row's size may be missing; if present it is once, few, many or a size class.

TRBD1	NA	TRBV6-5	TRBJ1-1	TGTGCCAGCAGTTACCTGAGCGGACAGGGAGCTTTCTTT	CASSYLSGQGAFF
TRBD1	NA	TRBV19	TRBJ1-6	TGTGCCAGTAGTAGGACAGGGGGCGTCGATAATTCACCCCTCCACTTT	CASSRTGGVDNSPLHF
TRBD1	few	TRBV29-1	TRBJ1-2	TGCAGCGAAAGACAGGGGGATGGGTATGGCTACACCTTC	CSERQGDGYGYTF
TRBD1	NA	TRBV11-2	TRBJ2-7	TGTGCCAGCAGCCCAGGCCCGGGACAGCACTACTACGAGCAGTACTTC	CASSPGPGQHYYEQYF
TRBD1	NA	TRBV7-6	TRBJ1-6	TGTGCCAGCAGCTTAGATCCCAGGGGGCTGGGGTCACCCCTCCACTTT	CASSLDPRGLGSPLHF
NA	NA	TRBV25-1	TRBJ1-4	TGTGCCAGCTCCAATCCCCCCATTAATGAAAAACTGTTTTTT	CASSNPPINEKLFF
TRBD1	NA	TRBV19	TRBJ2-7	TGTGCCAGTAGCCTGGGACAGAGTACCTACGAGCAGTACTTC	CASSLGQSTYEQYF
TRBD1	NA	TRBV28	TRBJ1-3	TGTGCCAGCAGTCCTGGGGGACAGCCTGGAAACACCATATATTTT	CASSPGGQPGNTIYF
TRBD1	NA	TRBV7-2	TRBJ1-1	TGTGCCAGCAGCCAGCCGACAGGGATGAACACTGAAGCTTTCTTT	CASSQPTGMNTEAFF
TRBD1	NA	TRBV7-6	TRBJ2-7	TGTGCCAGCAGCCCCCGACAGGGCGCCGAGCAGTACTTC	CASSPRQGAEQYF
NA	NA	TRBV30	TRBJ2-1	TGTGCCTGGAGTCCTAGGAGTGAGCAGTTCTTC	CAWSPRSEQFF
TRBD1	NA	TRBV25-1	TRBJ1-3	TGTGCCAGCAGTCCCCGGGACAGAGGCTCTGGAAACACCATATATTTT	CASSPRDRGSGNTIYF
TRBD2	NA	TRBV5-1	TRBJ2-5	TGCGCCAGCAGCTTGTCACTAGCGGGGGTAGAGACCCAGTACTTC	CASSLSLAGVETQYF
NA	few	TRBV7-9	TRBJ1-1	TGTGCCAGCAGCTTAGTCGGGAGTGACACTGAAGCTTTCTTT	CASSLVGSDTEAFF
TRBD1	NA	TRBV7-2	TRBJ1-1	TGTGCCAGCAGCAACAGGGGTAAGAGCACTGAAGCTTTCTTT	CASSNRGKSTEAFF
NA	NA	TRBV10-3	TRBJ1-4	TGTGCCGTCAAATCGGACAGCAATAATGAAAAACTGTTTTTT	CAVKSDSNNEKLFF
NA	NA	TRBV7-2	TRBJ1-5	TGTGCCAGCAGCGCAGGCCAGGGCAATCAGCCCCAGCATTTT	CASSAGQGNQPQHF
NA	once	TRBV10-3	TRBJ2-4	TGTGCCATCAGTGTTTCCGGGGGTAACGATGTAAACATTCAGTACTTC	CAISVSGGNDVNIQYF
NA	NA	TRBV4-1	TRBJ1-4	TGCGCCAGCAGCAGCGGAGAATATGAAAAACTGTTTTTT	CASSSGEYEKLFF
NA	NA	TRBV28	TRBJ2-7	TGTGCCAGCAGTTCCCCAGGTAGCTCCTACGAGCAGTACTTC	CASSSPGSSYEQYF
NA	NA	TRBV7-9	TRBJ1-5	TGTGCCAGCAGCTTAGGGGGCGTCAGCAATCAGCCCCAGCATTTT	CASSLGGVSNQPQHF
NA	NA	TRBV19	TRBJ1-4	TGTGCCAGTAGTCCCTCGCGCAGGAATAATGAAAAACTGTTTTTT	CASSPSRRNNEKLFF
TRBD1	once	TRBV2	TRBJ1-3	TGTGCCAGCAGGACAGGGATCGACTCTGGAAACACCATATATTTT	CASRTGIDSGNTIYF
NA	NA	TRBV7-2	TRBJ1-4	TGTGCCAGCAGCCAGGACACGAATAATGAAAAACTGTTTTTT	CASSQDTNNEKLFF
TRBD2	NA	TRBV11-3	TRBJ2-7	TGTGCCAGCAGCACGGGACTAGCGGGATCTTACGAGCAGTACTTC	CASSTGLAGSYEQYF
NA	NA	TRBV10-3	TRBJ1-1	TGTGCCATCAGTGATGGGCAGGGTGTAATGGGTGAAGCTTTCTTT	CAISDGQGVMGEAFF
NA	NA	TRBV4-1	TRBJ2-1	TGCGCCAGCAGCCAAGATCGCCCTTATGTGTGGAGGGTCCGCACGAATGAGCAGTTCTTC	CASSQDRPYVWRVRTNEQFF
NA	NA	TRBV7-3	TRBJ1-2	TGTGCCAGCAGCTCCACCTTCGAGGGAGATAAAAATGGCTACACCTTC	CASSSTFEGDKNGYTF
TRBD2	NA	TRBV15	TRBJ2-1	TGTGCCACCAGCAGAGATAGCCCCCGCAGCGGGATCGGAGAGCAGTTCTTC	CATSRDSPRSGIGEQFF
TRBD2	NA	TRBV5-5	TRBJ2-6	TGTGCCAGCAGCTTGCAGGGAGGGAGGTCTGGGGCCAACGTCCTGACTTTC	CASSLQGGRSGANVLTF
NA	NA	TRBV25-1	TRBJ1-2	TGTGCCAGCAGTCACCCTGAAGTCGGTCATGGCTACACCTTC	CASSHPEVGHGYTF
NA	once	TRBV13	TRBJ2-5	TGTGCCAGCAGCTGGCGGGGCCATGAAGAGACCCAGTACTTC	CASSWRGHEETQYF
TRBD2	few	TRBV7-9	TRBJ2-1	TGTGCCAGCAGCTTAGATGAACTAGCGGTTAACAATGAGCAGTTCTTC	CASSLDELAVNNEQFF
NA	NA	TRBV7-2	TRBJ2-2	TGTGCCAGCAGCTTAATTGGGACAATCTCCGGGGAGCTGTTTTTT	CASSLIGTISGELFF
TRBD1	NA	TRBV6-1	TRBJ2-7	TGTGCCAGCAGTGAATGGACAGGGCTGGTGAGGGAGCAGTACTTC	CASSEWTGLVREQYF
NA	NA	TRBV23-1	TRBJ1-1	TGCGCCTGCGATATGAACACTGAAGCTTTCTTT	CACDMNTEAFF
NA	NA	TRBV28	TRBJ2-7	TGTGCCAGCAGTTTATATGAGTACGAGCAGTACTTC	CASSLYEYEQYF
NA	NA	TRBV30	TRBJ2-5	TGTGCCTGGGACAGTGGTCAAGAGACCCAGTACTTC	CAWDSGQETQYF
NA	NA	TRBV9	TRBJ1-1	TGTGCCAGCAGCGTAGGGTGGGGCTCGAACACTGAAGCTTTCTTT	CASSVGWGSNTEAFF
NA	few	TRBV18	TRBJ2-1	TGTGCCAGCTCACGGAGGGACAATGAGCAGTTCTTC	CASSRRDNEQFF
TRBD1	NA	TRBV6-5	TRBJ1-4	TGTGCCAGCCGCCGGACAGGGAAAAATGAAAAACTGTTTTTT	CASRRTGKNEKLFF
NA	NA	TRBV30	TRBJ1-2	TGTGCCTGGAGTATTAACAGGGACTATGGCTACACCTTC	CAWSINRDYGYTF
TRBD2	NA	TRBV7-2	TRBJ2-5	TGTGCCAGCAGATTCCGAGGACTAGCGGAAGAGACCCAGTACTTC	CASRFRGLAEETQYF
NA	NA	TRBV6-5	TRBJ2-7	TGTGCCAGCAGTTACTCCCGACAGTCGGTCAACTACGAGCAGTACTTC	CASSYSRQSVNYEQYF
TRBD2	NA	TRBV19	TRBJ2-7	TGTGCCAGTAGTAGTCTGGCGGGGGGTTGGGGCGAGCAGTACTTC	CASSSLAGGWGEQYF
TRBD2	once	TRBV27	TRBJ2-1	TGTGCCAGCAGCGCCTGGACTAGACATGAGCAGTTCTTC	CASSAWTRHEQFF
NA	NA	TRBV18	TRBJ1-4	TGTGCCAGCTCACCAAGCGGCAGTCTTTATGAAAAACTGTTTTTT	CASSPSGSLYEKLFF
TRBD1	NA	TRBV7-3	TRBJ2-1	TGTGCCAGCTCCGACAGGGGGCATATAGGGCAGTTCTTC	CASSDRGHIGQFF
NA	NA	TRBV2	TRBJ1-3	TGTGCCAGCAGACTGAACTCTGGAAACACCATATATTTT	CASRLNSGNTIYF